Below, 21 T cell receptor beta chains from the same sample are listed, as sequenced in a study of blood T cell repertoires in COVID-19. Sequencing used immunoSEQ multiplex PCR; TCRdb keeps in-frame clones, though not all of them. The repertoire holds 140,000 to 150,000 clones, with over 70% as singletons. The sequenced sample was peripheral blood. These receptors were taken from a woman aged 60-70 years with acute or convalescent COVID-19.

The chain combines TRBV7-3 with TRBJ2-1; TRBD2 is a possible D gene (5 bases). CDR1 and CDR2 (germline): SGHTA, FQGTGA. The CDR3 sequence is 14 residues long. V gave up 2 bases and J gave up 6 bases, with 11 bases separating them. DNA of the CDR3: TGTGCCAGCAGCTTATCGGGCCTAGCCAATGAGCAGTTCTTC. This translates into CASSLSGLANEQFF.

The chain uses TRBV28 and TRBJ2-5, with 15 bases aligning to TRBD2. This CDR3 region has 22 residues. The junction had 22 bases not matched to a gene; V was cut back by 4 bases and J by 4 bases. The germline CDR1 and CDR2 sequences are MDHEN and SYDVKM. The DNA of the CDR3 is TGTGCCAGCAGTTCGGGACAGCCGGGGCCAAAAGGACTAGCGGGAGGGCCAGAGACCCAGTACTTC. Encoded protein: CASSSGQPGPKGLAGGPETQYF. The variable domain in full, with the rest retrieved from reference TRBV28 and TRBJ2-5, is DVKVTQSSRYLVKRTGEKVFLECVQDMDHENMFWYRQDPGLGLRLIYFSYDVKMKEKGDIPEGYSVSREKKERFSLILESASTNQTSMYLCASSSGQPGPKGLAGGPETQYFGPGTRLLVL.

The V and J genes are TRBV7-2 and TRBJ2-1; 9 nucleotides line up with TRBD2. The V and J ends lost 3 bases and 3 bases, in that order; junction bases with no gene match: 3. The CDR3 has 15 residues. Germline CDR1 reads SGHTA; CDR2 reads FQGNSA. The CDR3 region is CASSFRTSDYNEQFF. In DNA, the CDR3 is TGTGCCAGCAGCTTTCGGACTAGCGACTACAATGAGCAGTTCTTC.

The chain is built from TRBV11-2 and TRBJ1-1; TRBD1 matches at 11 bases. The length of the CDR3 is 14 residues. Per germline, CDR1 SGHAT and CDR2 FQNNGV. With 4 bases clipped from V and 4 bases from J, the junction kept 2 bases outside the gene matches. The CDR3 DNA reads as TGTGCCAGCAGCTCCGGGACAGGGGGCACTGAAGCTTTCTTT. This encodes CASSSGTGGTEAFF.

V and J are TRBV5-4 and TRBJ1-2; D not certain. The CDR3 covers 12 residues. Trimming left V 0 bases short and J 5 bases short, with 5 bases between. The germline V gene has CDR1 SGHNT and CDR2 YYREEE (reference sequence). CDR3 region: CASSLVSYGYTF. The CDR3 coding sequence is TGTGCCAGCAGCTTGGTCAGTTATGGCTACACCTTC. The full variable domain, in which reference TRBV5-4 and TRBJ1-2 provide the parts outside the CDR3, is ETGVTQSPTHLIKTRGQQVTLRCSSQSGHNTVSWYQQALGQGPQFIFQYYREEENGRGNFPPRFSGLQFPNYSSELNVNALELDDSALYLCASSLVSYGYTFGSGTRLTVV.

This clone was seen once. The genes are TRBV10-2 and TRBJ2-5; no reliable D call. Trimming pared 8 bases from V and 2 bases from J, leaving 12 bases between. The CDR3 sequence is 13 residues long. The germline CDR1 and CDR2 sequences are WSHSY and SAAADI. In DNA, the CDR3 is TGCGCCAGCCACAGTATGCCTCAAGAGACCCAGTACTTC. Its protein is CASHSMPQETQYF.

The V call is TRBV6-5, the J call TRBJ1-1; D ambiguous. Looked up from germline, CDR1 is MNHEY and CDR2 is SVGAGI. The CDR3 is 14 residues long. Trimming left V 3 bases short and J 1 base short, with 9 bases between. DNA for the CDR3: TGTGCCAGCAGTTATTACGGGGAGAACACTGAAGCTTTCTTT. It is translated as CASSYYGENTEAFF.

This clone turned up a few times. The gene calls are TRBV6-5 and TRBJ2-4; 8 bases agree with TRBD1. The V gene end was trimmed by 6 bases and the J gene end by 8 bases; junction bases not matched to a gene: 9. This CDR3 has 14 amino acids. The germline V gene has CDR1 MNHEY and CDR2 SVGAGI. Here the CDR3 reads CASRGVAGGYIQYF. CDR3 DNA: TGTGCCAGCAGAGGTGTGGCAGGGGGCTACATTCAGTACTTC.

Written as DNA, the CDR3 is TGTGCCAGCAGTCCCGGAGGGACTGGAAACACCATATATTTT. Translating it yields CASSPGGTGNTIYF. The rearrangement uses TRBV6-5 and TRBJ1-3; D not resolved. V was pared by 5 bases and J by 2 bases, with 10 bases between. Germline lookup yields CDR1 MNHEY and CDR2 SVGAGI. This CDR3 contains 14 residues.

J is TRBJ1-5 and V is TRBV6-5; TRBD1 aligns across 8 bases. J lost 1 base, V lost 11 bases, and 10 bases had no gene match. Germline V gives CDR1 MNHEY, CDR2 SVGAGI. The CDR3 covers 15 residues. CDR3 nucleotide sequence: TGTGCCGGCAAGGACAGGGCGAGAAGCAATCAGCCCCAGCATTTT. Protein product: CAGKDRARSNQPQHF.

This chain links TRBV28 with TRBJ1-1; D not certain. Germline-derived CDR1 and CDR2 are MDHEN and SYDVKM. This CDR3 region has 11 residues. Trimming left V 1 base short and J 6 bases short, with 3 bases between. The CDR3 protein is CASSLFAEAFF. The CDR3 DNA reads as TGTGCCAGCAGTTTATTCGCTGAAGCTTTCTTT.

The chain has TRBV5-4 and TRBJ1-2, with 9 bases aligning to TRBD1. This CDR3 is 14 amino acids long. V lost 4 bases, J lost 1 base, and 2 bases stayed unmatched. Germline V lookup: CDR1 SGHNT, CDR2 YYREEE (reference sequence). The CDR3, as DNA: TGTGCCAGCAGCGGGGGACAGGGTAACTATGGCTACACCTTC. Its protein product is CASSGGQGNYGYTF. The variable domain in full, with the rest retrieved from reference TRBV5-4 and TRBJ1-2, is ETGVTQSPTHLIKTRGQQVTLRCSSQSGHNTVSWYQQALGQGPQFIFQYYREEENGRGNFPPRFSGLQFPNYSSELNVNALELDDSALYLCASSGGQGNYGYTFGSGTRLTVV.

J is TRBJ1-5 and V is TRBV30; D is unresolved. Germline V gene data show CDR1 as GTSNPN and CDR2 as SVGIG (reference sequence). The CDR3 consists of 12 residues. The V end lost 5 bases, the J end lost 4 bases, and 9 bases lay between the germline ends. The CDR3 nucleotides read TGTGCCTGGCGTGCCGGGAATCAGCCCCAGCATTTT. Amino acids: CAWRAGNQPQHF.

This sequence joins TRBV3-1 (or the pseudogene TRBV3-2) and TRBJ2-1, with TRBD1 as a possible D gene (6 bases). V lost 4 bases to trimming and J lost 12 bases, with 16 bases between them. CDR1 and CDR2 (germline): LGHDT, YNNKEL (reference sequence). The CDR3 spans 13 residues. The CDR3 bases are TGTGCCAGCAGCCCCTCTACAGGGTATGTGCAGTTCTTC. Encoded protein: CASSPSTGYVQFF.

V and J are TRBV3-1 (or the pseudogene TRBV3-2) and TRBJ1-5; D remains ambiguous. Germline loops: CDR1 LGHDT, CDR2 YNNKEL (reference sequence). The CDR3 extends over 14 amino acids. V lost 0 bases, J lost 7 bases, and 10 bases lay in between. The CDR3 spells CASSQDRFRQPQHF. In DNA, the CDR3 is TGTGCCAGCAGCCAAGACCGGTTCCGGCAGCCCCAGCATTTT.

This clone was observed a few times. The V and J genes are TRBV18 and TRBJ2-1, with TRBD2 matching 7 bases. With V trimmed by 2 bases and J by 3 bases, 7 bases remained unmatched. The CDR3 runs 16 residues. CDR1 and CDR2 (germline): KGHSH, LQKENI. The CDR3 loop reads CASSPFAGVNYNEQFF. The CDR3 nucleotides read TGTGCCAGCTCACCATTCGCGGGAGTAAACTACAATGAGCAGTTCTTC.

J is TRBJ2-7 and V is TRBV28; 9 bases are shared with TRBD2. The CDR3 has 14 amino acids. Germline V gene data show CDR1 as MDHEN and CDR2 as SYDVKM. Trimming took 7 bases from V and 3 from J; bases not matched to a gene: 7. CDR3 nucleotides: TGTGCCAGCATCCCTAGCGGGATGGTCTACGAGCAGTACTTC. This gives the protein CASIPSGMVYEQYF.

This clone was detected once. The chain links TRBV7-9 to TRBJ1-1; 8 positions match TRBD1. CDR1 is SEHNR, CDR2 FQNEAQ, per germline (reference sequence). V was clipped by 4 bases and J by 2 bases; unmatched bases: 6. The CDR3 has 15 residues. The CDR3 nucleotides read TGTGCCAGCAGCTCCACAGGGGGAGAAAACACTGAAGCTTTCTTT. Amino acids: CASSSTGGENTEAFF.

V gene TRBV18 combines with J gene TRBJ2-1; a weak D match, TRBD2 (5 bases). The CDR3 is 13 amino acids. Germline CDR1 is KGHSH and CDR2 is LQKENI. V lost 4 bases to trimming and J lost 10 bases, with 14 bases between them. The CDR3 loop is CASSRLAGREQFF. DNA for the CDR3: TGTGCCAGCTCACGGCTCGCGGGCAGGGAGCAGTTCTTC.

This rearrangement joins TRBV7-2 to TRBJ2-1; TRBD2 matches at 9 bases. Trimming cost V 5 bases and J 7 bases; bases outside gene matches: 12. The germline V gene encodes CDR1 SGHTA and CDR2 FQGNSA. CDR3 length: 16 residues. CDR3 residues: CASSRSGSAGENEQFF. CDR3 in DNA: TGTGCCAGCAGCCGTAGCGGGAGTGCAGGAGAGAATGAGCAGTTCTTC.

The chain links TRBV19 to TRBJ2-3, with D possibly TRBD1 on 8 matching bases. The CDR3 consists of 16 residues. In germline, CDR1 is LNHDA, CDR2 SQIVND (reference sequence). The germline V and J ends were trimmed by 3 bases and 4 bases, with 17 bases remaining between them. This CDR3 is CASSMGTGLAADTQYF. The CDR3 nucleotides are TGTGCCAGTAGTATGGGGACAGGCCTAGCGGCAGATACGCAGTATTTT.